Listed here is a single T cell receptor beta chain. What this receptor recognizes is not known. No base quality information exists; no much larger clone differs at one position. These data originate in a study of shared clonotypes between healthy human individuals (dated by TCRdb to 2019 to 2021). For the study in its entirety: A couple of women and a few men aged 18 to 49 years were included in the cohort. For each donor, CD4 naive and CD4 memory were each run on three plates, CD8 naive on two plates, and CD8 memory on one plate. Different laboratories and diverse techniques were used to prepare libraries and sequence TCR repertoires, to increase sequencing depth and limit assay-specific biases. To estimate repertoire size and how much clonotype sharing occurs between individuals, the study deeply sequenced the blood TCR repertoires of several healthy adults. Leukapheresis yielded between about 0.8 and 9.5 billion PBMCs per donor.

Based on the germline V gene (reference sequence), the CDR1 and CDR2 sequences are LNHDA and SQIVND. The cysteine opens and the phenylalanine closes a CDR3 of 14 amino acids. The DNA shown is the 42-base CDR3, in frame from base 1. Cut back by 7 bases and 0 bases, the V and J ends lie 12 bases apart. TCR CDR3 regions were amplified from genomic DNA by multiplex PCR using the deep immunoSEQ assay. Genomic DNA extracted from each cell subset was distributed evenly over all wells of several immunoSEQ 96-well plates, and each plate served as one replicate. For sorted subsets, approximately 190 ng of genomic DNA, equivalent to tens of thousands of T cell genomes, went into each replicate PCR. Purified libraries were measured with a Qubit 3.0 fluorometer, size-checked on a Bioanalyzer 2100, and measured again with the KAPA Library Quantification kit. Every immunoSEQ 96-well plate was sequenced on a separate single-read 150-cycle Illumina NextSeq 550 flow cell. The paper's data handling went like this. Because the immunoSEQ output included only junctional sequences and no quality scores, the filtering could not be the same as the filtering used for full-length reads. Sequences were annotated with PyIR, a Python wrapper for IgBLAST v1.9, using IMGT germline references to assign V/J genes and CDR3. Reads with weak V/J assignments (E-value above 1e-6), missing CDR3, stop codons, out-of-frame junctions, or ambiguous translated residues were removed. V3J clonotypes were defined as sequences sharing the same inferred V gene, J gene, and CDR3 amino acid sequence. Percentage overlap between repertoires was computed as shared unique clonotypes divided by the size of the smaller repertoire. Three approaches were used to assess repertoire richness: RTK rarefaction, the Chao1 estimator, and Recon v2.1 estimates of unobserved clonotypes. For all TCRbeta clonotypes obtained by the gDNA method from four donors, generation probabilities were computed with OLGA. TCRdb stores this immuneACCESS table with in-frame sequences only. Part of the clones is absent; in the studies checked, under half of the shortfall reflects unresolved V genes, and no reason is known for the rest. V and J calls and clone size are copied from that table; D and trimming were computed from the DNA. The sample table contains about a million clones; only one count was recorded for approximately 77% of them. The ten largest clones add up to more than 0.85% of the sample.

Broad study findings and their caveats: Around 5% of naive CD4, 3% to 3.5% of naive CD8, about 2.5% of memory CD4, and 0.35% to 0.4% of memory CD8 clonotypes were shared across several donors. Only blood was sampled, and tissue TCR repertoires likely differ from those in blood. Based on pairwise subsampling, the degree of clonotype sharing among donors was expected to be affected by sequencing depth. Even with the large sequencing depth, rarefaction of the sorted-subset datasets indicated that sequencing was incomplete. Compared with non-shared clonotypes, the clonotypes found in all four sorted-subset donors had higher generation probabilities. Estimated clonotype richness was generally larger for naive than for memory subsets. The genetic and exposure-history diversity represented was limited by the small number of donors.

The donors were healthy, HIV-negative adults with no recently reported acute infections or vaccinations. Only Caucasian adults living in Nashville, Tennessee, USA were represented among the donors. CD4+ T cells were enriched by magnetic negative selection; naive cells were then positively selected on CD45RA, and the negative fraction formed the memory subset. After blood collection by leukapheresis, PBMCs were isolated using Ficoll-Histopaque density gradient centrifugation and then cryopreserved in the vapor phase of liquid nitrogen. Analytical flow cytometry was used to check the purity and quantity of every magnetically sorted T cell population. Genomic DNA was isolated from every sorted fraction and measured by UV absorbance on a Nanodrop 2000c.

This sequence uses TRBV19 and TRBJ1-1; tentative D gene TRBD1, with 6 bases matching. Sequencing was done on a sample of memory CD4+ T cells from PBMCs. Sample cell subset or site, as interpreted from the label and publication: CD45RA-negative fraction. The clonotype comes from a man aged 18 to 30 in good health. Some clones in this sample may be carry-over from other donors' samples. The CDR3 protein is CASKPGHLNTEAFF. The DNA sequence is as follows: TGTGCCAGTAAGCCGGGACACCTGAACACTGAAGCTTTCTTT.